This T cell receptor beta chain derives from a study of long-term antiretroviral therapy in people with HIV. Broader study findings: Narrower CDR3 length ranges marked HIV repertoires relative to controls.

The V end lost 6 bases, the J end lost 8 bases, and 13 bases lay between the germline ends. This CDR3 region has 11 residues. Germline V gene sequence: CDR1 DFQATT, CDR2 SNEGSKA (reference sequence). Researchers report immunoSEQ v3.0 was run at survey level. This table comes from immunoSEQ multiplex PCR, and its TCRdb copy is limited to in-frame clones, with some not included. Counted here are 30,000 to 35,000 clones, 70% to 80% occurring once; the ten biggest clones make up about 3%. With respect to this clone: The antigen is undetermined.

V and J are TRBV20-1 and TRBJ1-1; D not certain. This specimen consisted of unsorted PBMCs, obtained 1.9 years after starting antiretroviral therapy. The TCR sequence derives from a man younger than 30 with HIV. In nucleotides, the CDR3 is TGCAGTGCCACGTTTGGCGGGGAAGCTTTCTTT. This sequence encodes CSATFGGEAFF.